Given below is one T cell receptor beta chain in context. This record comes from a study of blood T cells in healthy people across ages. Deletions cut 0 bases from V and 4 bases from J, with 13 bases between. CDR3 length: 16 residues. Germline CDR1 and CDR2: LNHNV and YYDKDF (reference sequence). Primers used in a second PCR of about 6 to 11 cycles were a sample-barcoded 5' primer and a J-beta primer mix. TCRdb used MiXCR to reprocess the 5' RACE reads, holding one entry per CDR3 protein. The sample lists approximately 2,000,000 distinct CDR3 sequences, around 40% occurring once. The chain employs TRBV15 and TRBJ1-5, with D unclear. Input material: blood. The receptor was isolated from a human donor in good health. Here the CDR3 DNA reads TGTGCCACCAGCAGAGATAAGGCAGAGCCAAATCAGCCCCAGCATTTT. As protein: CATSRDKAEPNQPQHF. The whole variable domain, filled in from reference TRBV15 and TRBJ1-5, reads DAMVIQNPRYQVTQFGKPVTLSCSQTLNHNVMYWYQQKSSQAPKLLFHYYDKDFNNEADTPDNFQSRRPNTSFCFLDIRSPGLGDTAMYLCATSRDKAEPNQPQHFGDGTRLSIL.